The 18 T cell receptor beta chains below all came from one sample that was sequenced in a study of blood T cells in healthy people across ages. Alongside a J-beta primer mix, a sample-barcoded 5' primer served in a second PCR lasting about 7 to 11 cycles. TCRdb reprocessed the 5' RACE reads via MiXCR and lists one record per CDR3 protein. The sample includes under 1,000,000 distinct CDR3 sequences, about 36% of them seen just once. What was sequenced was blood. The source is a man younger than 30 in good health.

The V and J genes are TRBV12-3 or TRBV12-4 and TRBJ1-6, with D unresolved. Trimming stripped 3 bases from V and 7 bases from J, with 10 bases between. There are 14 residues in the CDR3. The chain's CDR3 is CASSFDPGNSPLHF. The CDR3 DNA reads TGTGCCAGCAGTTTTGACCCGGGGAATTCACCCCTCCACTTT.

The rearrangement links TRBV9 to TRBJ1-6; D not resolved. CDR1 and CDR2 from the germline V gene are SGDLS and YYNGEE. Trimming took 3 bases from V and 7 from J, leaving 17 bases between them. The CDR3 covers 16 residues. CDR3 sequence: CASSAGGRRENSPLHF. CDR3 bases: TGTGCCAGCAGCGCTGGAGGACGGCGAGAGAATTCACCCCTCCACTTT.

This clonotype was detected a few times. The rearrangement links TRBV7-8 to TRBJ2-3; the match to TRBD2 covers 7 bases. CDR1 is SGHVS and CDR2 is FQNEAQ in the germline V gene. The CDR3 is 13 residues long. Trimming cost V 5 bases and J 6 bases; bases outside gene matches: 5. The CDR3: CASSMGREDTQYF. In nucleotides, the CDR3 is TGTGCCAGCAGCATGGGGAGGGAGGATACGCAGTATTTT.

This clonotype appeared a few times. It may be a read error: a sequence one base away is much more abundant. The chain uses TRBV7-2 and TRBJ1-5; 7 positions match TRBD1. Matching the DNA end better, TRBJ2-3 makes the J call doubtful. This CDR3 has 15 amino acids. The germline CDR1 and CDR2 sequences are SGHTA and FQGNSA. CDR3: CASSLKGRTGQPQYF. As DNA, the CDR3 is TGTGCCAGCAGCTTAAAGGGCAGGACAGGACAGCCCCAGTATTTT.

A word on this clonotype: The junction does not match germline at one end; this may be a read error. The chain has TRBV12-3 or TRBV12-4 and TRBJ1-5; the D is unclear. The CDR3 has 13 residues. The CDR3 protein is CVSSFSGNQPQHF. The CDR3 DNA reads TGTGTCAGCAGTTTTTCAGGCAATCAGCCCCAGCATTTT.

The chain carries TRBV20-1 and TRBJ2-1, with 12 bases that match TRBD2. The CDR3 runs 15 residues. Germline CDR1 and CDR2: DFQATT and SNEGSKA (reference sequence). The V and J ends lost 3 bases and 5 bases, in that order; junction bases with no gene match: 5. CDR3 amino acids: CSASPLAGGNNEQFF. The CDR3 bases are TGCAGTGCTAGTCCCCTAGCGGGGGGGAACAATGAGCAGTTCTTC.

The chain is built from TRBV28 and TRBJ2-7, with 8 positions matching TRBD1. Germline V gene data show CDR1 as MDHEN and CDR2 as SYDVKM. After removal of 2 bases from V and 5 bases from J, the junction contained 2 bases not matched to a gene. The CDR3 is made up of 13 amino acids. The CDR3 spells CASSLQGAHEQYF. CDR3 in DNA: TGTGCCAGCAGTTTACAGGGGGCCCACGAGCAGTACTTC.

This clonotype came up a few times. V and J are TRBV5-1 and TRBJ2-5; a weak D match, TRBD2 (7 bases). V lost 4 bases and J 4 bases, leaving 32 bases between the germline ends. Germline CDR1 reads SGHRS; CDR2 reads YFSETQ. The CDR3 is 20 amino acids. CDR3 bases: TGCGCCAGCAGCCCCCTTCCCTTGGCCCTGGGGGGGGGCGAGTTAGAGACCCAGTACTTC. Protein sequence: CASSPLPLALGGGELETQYF. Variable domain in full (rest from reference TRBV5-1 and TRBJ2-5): KAGVTQTPRYLIKTRGQQVTLSCSPISGHRSVSWYQQTPGQGLQFLFEYFSETQRNKGNFPGRFSGRQFSNSRSEMNVSTLELGDSALYLCASSPLPLALGGGELETQYFGPGTRLLVL.

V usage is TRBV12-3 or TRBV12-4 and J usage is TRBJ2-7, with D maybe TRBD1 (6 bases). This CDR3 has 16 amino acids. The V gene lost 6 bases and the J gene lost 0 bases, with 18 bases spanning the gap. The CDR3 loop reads CASRGRNDRSSYEQYF. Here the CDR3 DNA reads TGTGCCAGCAGGGGGAGAAACGACAGGAGCTCCTACGAGCAGTACTTC.

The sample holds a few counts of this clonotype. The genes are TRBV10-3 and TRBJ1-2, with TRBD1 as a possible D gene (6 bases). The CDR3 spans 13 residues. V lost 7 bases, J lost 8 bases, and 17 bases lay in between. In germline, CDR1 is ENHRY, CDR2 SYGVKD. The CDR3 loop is CAIKLDSSRGYTF. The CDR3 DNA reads TGTGCCATCAAACTGGACAGTTCTCGCGGCTACACCTTC.

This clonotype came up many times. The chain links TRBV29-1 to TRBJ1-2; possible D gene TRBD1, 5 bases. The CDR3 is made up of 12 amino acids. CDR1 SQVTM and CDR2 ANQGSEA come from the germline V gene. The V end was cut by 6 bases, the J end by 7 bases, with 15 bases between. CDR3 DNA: TGCAGCGTAACGAGGGGCCCCTCTGGCTACACCTTC. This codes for CSVTRGPSGYTF.

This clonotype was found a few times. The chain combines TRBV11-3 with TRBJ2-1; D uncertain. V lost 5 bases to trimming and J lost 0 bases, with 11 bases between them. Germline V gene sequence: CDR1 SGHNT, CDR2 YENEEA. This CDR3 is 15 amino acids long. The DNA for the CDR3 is TGTGCCAGCAGCCCTTTCGAAAGCTCCTACAATGAGCAGTTCTTC. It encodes CASSPFESSYNEQFF.

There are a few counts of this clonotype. The CDR3 loop reads CASSFTGTVGTGELFF. CDR3 in DNA: TGTGCCAGCAGTTTTACCGGGACTGTGGGCACCGGGGAGCTGTTTTTT. The chain employs TRBV12-3 or TRBV12-4 and TRBJ2-2, with D possibly TRBD2 on 6 matching bases. V was trimmed by 3 bases and J by 4 bases, leaving 15 bases between them. The CDR3 has 16 amino acids.

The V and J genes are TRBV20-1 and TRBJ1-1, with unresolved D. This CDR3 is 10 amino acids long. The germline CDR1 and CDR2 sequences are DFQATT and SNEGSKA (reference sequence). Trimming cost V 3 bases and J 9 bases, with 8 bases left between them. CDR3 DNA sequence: TGCAGTGCTAGCCGGGGTAAAGCTTTCTTT. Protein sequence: CSASRGKAFF.

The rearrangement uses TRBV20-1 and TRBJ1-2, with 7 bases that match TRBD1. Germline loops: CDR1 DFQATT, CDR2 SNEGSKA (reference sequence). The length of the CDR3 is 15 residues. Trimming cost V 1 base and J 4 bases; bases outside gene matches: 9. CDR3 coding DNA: TGCAGTGCTAGAGTTACAGGGGTTGGGGGCTATGGCTACACCTTC. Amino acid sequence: CSARVTGVGGYGYTF.

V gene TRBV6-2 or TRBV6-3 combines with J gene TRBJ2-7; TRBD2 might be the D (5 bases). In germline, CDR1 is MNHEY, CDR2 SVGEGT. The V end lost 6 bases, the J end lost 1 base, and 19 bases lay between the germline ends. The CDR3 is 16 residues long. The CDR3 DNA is TGTGCCAGCAGACTCTCGCTCGGGGAAAGTTCCTACGAGCAGTACTTC. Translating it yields CASRLSLGESSYEQYF.

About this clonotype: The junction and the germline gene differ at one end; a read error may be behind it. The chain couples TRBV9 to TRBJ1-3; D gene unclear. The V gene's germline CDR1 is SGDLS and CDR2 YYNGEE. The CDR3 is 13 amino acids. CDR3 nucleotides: TGTACCAGCAGCGTACGGGCTTCCCCCACCATATATTTT. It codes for CTSSVRASPTIYF.

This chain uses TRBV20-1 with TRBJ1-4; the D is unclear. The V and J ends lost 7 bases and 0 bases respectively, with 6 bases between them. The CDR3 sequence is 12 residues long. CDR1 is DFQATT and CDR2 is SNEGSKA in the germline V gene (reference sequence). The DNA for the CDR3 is TGCAGTGGGCGAGCAACTAATGAAAAACTGTTTTTT. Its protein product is CSGRATNEKLFF.